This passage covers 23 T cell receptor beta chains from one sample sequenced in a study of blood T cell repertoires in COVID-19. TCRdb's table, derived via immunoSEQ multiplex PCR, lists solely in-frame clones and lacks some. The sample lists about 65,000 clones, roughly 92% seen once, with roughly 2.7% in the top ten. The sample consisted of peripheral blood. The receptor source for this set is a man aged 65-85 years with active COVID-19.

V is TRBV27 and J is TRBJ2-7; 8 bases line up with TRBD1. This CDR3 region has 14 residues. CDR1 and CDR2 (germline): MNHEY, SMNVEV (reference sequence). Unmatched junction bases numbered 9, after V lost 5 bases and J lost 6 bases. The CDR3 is CASSQTGDPPEQYF. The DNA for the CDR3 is TGTGCCAGCAGTCAGACAGGGGACCCTCCCGAGCAGTACTTC.

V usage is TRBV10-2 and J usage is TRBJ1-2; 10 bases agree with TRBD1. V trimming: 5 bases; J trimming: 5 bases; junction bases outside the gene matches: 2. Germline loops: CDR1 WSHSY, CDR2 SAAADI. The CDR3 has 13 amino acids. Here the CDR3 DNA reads TGCGCCAGCAGTCGGACAGGGGGATATGGCTACACCTTC. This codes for CASSRTGGYGYTF.

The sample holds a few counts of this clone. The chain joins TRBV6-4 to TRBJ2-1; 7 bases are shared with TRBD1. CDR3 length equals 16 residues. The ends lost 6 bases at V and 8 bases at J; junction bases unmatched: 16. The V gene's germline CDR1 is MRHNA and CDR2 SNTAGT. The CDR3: CASSELQGQGGDEQFF. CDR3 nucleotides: TGTGCCAGCAGCGAACTACAGGGGCAGGGTGGCGATGAGCAGTTCTTC.

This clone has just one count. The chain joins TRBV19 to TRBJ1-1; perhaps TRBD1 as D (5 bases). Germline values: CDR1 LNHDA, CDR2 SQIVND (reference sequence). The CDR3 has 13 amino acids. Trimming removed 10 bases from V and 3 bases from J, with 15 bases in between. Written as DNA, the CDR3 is TGTGCCACCCAGGACACGCTCTACACTGAAGCTTTCTTT. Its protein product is CATQDTLYTEAFF.

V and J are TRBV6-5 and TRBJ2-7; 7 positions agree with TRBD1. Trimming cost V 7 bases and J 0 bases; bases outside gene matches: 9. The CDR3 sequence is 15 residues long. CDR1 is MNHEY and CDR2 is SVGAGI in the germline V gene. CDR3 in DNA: TGTGCCAGCACCCGAGGGACAGATCCCTCCTACGAGCAGTACTTC. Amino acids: CASTRGTDPSYEQYF.

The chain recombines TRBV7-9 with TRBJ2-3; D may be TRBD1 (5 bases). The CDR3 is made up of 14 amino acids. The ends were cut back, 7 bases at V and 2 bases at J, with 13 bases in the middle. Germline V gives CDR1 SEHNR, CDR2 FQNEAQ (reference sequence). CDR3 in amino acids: CASTLGQVTDTQYF. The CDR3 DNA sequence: TGTGCCAGCACCCTCGGACAAGTCACAGATACGCAGTATTTT.

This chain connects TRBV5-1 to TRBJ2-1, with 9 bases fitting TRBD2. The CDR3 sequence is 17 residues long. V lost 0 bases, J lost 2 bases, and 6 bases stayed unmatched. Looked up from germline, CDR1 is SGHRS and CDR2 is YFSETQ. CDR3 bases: TGCGCCAGCAGCTTGGCCGGGAGCGGGGGGACCTACAATGAGCAGTTCTTC. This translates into CASSLAGSGGTYNEQFF.

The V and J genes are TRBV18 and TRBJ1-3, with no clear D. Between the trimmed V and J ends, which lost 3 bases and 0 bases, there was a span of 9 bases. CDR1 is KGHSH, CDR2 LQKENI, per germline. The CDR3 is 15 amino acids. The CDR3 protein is CASSPALASGNTIYF. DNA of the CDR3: TGTGCCAGCTCACCGGCTCTTGCCTCTGGAAACACCATATATTTT. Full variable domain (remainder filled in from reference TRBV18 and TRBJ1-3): NAGVMQNPRHLVRRRGQEARLRCSPMKGHSHVYWYRQLPEEGLKFMVYLQKENIIDESGMPKERFSAEFPKEGPSILRIQQVVRGDSAAYFCASSPALASGNTIYFGEGSWLTVV.

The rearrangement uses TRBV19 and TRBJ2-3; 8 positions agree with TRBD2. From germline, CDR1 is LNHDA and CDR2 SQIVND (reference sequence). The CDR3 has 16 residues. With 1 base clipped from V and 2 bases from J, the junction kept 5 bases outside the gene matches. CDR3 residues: CASSIAPAGVTDTQYF. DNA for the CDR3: TGTGCCAGTAGTATAGCCCCAGCGGGGGTCACAGATACGCAGTATTTT.

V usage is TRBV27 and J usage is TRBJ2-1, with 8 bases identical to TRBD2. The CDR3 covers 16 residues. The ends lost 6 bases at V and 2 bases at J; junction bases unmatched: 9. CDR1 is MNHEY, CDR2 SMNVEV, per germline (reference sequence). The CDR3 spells CASREIGGAPYNEQFF. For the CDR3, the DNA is TGTGCCAGCAGGGAGATCGGGGGGGCGCCCTACAATGAGCAGTTCTTC.

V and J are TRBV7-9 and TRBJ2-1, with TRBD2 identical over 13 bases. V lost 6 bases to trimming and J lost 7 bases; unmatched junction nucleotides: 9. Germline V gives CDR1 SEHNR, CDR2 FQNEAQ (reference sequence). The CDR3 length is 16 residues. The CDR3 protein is CASRPTSGGARNEQFF. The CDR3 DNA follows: TGTGCCAGCAGACCCACTAGCGGGGGGGCCAGGAATGAGCAGTTCTTC.

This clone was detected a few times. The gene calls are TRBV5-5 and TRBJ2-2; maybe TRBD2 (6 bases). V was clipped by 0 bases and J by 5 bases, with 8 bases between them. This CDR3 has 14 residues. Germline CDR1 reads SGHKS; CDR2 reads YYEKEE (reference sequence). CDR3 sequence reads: CASSLGLVTGELFF. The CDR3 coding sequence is TGTGCCAGCAGCTTGGGACTAGTGACCGGGGAGCTGTTTTTT.

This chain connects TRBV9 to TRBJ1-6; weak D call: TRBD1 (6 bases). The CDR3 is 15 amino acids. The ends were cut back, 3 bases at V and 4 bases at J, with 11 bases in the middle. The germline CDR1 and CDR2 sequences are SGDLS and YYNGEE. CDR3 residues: CASSALDRYNSPLHF. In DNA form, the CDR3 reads TGTGCCAGCAGCGCCCTAGACAGGTATAATTCACCCCTCCACTTT.

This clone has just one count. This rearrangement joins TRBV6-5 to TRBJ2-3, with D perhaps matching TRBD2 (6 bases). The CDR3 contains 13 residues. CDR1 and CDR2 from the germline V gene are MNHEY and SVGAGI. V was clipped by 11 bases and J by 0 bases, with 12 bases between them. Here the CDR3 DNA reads TGTGCCCTGGGCCGGGGGAGCACAGATACGCAGTATTTT. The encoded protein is CALGRGSTDTQYF.

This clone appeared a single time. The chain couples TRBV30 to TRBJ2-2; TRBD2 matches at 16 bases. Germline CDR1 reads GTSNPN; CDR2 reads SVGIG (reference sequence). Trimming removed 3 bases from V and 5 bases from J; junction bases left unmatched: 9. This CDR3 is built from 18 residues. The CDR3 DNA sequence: TGTGCCTGGAGCGCGGGACTAGCGGGGGGGCTGGGAACCGGGGAGCTGTTTTTT. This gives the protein CAWSAGLAGGLGTGELFF. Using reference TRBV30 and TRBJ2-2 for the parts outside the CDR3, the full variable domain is SQTIHQWPATLVQPVGSPLSLECTVEGTSNPNLYWYRQAAGRGLQLLFYSVGIGQISSEVPQNLSASRPQDRQFILSSKKLLLSDSGFYLCAWSAGLAGGLGTGELFFGEGSRLTVL.

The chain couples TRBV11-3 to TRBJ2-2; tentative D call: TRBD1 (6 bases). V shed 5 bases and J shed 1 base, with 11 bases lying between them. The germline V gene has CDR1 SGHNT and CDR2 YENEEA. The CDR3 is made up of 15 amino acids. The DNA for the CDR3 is TGTGCCAGCAGCCCAGGACAGTGGAACACCGGGGAGCTGTTTTTT. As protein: CASSPGQWNTGELFF.

DNA for the CDR3: TGTGCCAGCAGACTGGGGGGCTCCTACAATGAGCAGTTCTTC. Translating gives CASRLGGSYNEQFF. The gene calls are TRBV25-1 and TRBJ2-1; possibly TRBD2 for D (6 bases). Germline V gives CDR1 MGHDK, CDR2 SYGVNS. CDR3 length equals 14 residues. Trimming stripped 6 bases from V and 0 bases from J, with 9 bases between.

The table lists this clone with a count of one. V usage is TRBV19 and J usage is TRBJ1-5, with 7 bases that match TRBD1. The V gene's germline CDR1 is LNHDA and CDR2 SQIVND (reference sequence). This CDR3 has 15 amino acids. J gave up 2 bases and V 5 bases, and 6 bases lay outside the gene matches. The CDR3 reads CASSPGGRGNQPQHF. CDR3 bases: TGTGCCAGTAGTCCAGGGGGACGGGGCAATCAGCCCCAGCATTTT.

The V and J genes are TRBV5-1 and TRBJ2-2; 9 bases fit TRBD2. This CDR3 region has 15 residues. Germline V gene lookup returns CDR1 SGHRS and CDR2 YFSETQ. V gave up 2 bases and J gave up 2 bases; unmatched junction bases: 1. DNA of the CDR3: TGCGCCAGCAGCTTAGGGACTAGCAACACCGGGGAGCTGTTTTTT. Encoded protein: CASSLGTSNTGELFF.

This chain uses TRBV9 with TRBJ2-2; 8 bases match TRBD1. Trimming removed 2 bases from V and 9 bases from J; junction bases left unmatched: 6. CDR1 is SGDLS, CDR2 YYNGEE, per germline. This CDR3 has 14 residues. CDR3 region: CASSVTAGGRELFF. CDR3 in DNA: TGTGCCAGCAGCGTTACGGCAGGGGGCCGGGAGCTGTTTTTT.

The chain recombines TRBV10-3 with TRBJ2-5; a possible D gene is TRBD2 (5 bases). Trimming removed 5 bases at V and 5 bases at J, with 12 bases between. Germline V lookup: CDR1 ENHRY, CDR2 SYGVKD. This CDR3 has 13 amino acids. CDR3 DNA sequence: TGTGCCATCAGTCGCTCGACGGGGGAGACCCAGTACTTC. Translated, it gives CAISRSTGETQYF.

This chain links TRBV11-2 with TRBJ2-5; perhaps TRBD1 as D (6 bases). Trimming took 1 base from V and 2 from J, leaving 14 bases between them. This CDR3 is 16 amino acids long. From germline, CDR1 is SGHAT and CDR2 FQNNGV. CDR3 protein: CASSLAGGPDQETQYF. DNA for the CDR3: TGTGCCAGCAGCTTAGCTGGGGGCCCAGATCAAGAGACCCAGTACTTC.

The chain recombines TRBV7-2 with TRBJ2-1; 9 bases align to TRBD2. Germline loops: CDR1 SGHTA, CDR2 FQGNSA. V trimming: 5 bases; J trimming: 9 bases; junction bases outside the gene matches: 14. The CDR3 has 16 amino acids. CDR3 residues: CASSKGAAGGHGEQFF. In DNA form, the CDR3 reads TGTGCCAGCAGCAAAGGGGCGGCGGGGGGGCATGGTGAGCAGTTCTTC.